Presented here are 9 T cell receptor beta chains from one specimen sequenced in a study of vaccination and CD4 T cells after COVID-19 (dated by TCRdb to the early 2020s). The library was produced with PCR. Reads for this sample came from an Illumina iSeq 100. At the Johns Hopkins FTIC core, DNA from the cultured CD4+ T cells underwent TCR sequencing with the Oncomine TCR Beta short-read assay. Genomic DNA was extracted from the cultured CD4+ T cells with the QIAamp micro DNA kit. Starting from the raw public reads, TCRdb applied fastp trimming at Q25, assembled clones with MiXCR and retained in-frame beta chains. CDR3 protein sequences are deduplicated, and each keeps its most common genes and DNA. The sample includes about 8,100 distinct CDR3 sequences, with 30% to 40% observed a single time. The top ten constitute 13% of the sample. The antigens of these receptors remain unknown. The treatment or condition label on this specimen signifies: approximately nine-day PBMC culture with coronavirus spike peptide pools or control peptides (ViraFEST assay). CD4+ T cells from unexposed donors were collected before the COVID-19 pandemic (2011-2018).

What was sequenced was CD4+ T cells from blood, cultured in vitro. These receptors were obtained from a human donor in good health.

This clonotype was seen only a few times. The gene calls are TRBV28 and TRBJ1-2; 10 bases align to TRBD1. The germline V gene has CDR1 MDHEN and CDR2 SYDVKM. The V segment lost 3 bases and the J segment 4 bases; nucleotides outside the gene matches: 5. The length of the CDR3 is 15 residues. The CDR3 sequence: CASSFGTGVFYGYTF. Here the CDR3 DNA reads TGTGCCAGCAGTTTTGGGACAGGGGTTTTCTATGGCTACACCTTC.

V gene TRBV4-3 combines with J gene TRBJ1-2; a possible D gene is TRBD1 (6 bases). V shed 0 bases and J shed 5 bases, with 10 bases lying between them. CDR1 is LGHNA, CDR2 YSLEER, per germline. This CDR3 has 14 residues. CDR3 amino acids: CASSQDGTRYGYTF. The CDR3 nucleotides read TGCGCCAGCAGCCAAGATGGGACAAGGTATGGCTACACCTTC.

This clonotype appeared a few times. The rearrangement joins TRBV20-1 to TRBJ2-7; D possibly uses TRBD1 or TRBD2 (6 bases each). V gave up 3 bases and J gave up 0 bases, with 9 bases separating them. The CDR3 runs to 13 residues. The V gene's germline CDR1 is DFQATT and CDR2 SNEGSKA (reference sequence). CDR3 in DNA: TGCAGTGCTAGGGGGGGCAGCTCCTACGAGCAGTACTTC. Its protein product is CSARGGSSYEQYF.

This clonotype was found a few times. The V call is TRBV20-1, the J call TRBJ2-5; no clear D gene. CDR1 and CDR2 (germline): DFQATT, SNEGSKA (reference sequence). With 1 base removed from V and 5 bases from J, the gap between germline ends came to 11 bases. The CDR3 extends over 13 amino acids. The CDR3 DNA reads TGCAGTGCTAGAGTACCCCTTAAGGAGACCCAGTACTTC. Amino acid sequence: CSARVPLKETQYF.

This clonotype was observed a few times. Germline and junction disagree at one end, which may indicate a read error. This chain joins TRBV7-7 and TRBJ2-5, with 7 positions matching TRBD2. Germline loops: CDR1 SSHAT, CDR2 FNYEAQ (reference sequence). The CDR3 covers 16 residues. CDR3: CASSLGASGPQETQYF. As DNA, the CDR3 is TGTGCTAGCAGCTTAGGGGCTAGCGGTCCGCAAGAGACCCAGTACTTC.

As DNA, the CDR3 is TGCAGTGCTAGGGCTGGACTAGCGGCCTTTTTTGATGAGCAGTTCTTC. Protein product: CSARAGLAAFFDEQFF. The chain carries TRBV20-1 and TRBJ2-1, with 10 positions matching TRBD2. Trimming took 3 bases from V and 8 from J; bases not matched to a gene: 13. The length of the CDR3 is 16 residues. Germline values: CDR1 DFQATT, CDR2 SNEGSKA (reference sequence).

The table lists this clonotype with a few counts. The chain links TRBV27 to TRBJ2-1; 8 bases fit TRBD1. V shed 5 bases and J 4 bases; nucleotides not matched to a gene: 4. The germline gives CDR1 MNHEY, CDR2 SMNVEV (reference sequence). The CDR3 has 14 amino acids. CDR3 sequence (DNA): TGTGCCAGCAGTCCTTGGGACAGGTACAATGAGCAGTTCTTC. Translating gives CASSPWDRYNEQFF.

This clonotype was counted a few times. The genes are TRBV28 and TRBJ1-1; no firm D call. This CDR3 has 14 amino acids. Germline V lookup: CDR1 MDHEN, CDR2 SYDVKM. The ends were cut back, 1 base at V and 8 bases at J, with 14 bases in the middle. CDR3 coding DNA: TGTGCCAGCAGTTTATCGAGTCGACGGTCGGAAGCTTTCTTT. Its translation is CASSLSSRRSEAFF.

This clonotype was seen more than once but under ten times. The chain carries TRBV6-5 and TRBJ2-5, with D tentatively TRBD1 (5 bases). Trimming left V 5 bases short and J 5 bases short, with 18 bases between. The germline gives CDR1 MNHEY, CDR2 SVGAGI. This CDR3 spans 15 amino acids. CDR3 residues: CASSPSTVLGETQYF. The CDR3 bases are TGTGCCAGCAGTCCCTCGACAGTTTTGGGCGAGACCCAGTACTTC.